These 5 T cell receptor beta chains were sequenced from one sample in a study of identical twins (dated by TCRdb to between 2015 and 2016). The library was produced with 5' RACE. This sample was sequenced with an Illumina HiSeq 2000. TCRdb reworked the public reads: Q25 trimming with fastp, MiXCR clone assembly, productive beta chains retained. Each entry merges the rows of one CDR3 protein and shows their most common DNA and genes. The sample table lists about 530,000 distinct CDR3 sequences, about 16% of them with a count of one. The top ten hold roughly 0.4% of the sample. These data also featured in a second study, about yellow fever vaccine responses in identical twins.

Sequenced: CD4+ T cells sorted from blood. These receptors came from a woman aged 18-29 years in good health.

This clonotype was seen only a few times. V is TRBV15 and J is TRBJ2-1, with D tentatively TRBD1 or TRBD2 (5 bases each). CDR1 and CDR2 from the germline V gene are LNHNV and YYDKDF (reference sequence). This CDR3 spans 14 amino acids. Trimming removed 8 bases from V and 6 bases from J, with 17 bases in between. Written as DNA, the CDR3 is TGTGCCACCGAACCGGGACCAGCCTCCAATGAGCAGTTCTTC. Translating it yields CATEPGPASNEQFF. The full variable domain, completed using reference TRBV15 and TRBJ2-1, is DAMVIQNPRYQVTQFGKPVTLSCSQTLNHNVMYWYQQKSSQAPKLLFHYYDKDFNNEADTPDNFQSRRPNTSFCFLDIRSPGLGDTAMYLCATEPGPASNEQFFGPGTRLTVL.

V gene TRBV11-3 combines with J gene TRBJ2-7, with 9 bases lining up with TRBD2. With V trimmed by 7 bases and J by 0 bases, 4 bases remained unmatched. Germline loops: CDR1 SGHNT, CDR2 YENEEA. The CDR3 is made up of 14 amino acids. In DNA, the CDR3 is TGTGCCAGCACGCAGCGGGAGGTCTCCTACGAGCAGTACTTC. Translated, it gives CASTQREVSYEQYF.

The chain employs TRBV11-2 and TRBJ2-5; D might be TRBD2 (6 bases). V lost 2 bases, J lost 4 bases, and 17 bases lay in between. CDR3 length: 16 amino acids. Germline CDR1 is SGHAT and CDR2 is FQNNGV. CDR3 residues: CASSLRRAGLLETQYF. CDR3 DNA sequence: TGTGCCAGCAGCTTACGTCGGGCGGGGTTGTTAGAGACCCAGTACTTC.

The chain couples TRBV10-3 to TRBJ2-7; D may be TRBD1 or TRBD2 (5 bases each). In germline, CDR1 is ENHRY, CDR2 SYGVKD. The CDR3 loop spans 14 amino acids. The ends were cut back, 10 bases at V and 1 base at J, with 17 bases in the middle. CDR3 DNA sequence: TGTGCCACCCGCCGGGACGAGGGGTCCTACGAGCAGTACGTC. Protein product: CATRRDEGSYEQYV.

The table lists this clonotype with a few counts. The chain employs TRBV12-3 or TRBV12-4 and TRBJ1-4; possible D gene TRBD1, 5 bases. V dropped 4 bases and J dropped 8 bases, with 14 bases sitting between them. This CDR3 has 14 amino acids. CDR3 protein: CASSWAQGGEKLFF. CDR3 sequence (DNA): TGTGCCAGCAGTTGGGCTCAGGGTGGCGAAAAACTGTTTTTT.